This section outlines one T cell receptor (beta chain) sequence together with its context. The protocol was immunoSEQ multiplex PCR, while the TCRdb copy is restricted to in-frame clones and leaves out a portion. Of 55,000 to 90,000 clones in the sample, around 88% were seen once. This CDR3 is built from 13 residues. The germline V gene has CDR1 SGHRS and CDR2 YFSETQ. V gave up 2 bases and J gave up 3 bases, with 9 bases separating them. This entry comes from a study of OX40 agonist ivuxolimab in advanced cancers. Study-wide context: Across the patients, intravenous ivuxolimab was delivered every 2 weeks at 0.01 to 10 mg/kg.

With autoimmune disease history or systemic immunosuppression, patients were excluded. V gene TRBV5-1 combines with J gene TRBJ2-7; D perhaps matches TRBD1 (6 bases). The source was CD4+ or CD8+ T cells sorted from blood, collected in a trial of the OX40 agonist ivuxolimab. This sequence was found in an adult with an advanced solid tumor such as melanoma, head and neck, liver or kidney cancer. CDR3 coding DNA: TGCGCCAGCAGCTTAAACAGGGACTACGAGCAGTACTTC. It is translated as CASSLNRDYEQYF.